What follows is one T cell receptor beta chain and its context. What antigen it recognizes has not been identified. Base quality data are lacking; no much larger clone is found one base away. The data are from a study of T cell responses to AZD1222 COVID-19 vaccine (dated by TCRdb to about 2021). Regarding the complete study: TCR sequencing covered 233 trial participants: 207 given two doses of AZD1222 and approximately 25 given two doses of MenACWY control vaccine. Enrollment into the trials was organized by age into subgroups of 18-55, 56-69 and 70-plus years, and those subgroups contained 148, 28 and 57 TCR-sequenced participants, respectively.

The CDR3 regions of human TCRbeta chains were analyzed by immunosequencing. The study's processing was this. TCRs in the repertoires were compared against a reference library of SARS-CoV-2-specific TCRs that had been generated with the MIRA antigen-specificity platform. Breadth was defined as the fraction of unique TCRs that were SARS-CoV-2-associated. Depth was defined as the fraction of total T cells that were SARS-CoV-2-associated. Each spike-specific TCR was assigned to its reactive spike region and to a CD4 or CD8 class using the MIRA data. Log10-transformed breadth and depth values were compared by one-way ANOVA with Sidak's multiple comparisons tests. This is the immuneACCESS table as TCRdb keeps it, with only in-frame sequences that have V and J called. A part of the clones is gone; compared with another copy, unresolved V genes explain less than half, and the rest is unexplained. Clone size and V and J calls were adopted from that table, with D and trimming inferred from the DNA. The sample table records 200,000 to 250,000 clones; 90% to 95% of these occur just once. Of the sample, approximately 1% falls within the top ten clones.

What the authors observed across the whole study: Conclusions about previously exposed vaccinees are limited, since just 5 to 7 AZD1222 recipients were seropositive for SARS-CoV-2 at baseline. Vaccine-associated CD4 TCRs spanned the whole spike protein, with dominant responses in regions 160-218 and 743-854. Because no day 14 peak-response samples were available, the repertoires could be characterized only after the peak T cell response. Participants were mostly white British, with more females than males. The authors suggested clonal diversity may have been underestimated. Spike-specific TCR breadth and depth rose significantly after two AZD1222 doses compared with day 0 and with MenACWY recipients. In the small 56-69-year group, the increase in depth fell short of significance, most likely because of low power. Nearly half of unique spike-specific TCRs reportedly recognized epitopes outside regions mutated in the B.1.351 and B.1.1.7 variants.

What this sample's time point label stands for: baseline before first vaccination. In the paper's terms, the treatment or condition label means: meningococcal conjugate vaccine given as trial control. The vaccinee samples were drawn from two UK trials, COV001 and COV002, one of which was a single-blind randomized controlled phase 2/3 trial testing AZD1222 (ChAdOx1 nCoV-19) in healthy adults. For TCRbeta chain sequencing, PBMC samples from trial participants were taken at day 0 and at day 28 after the second dose. The CDR3 runs 12 amino acids, cysteine and phenylalanine included. Just the 36-base CDR3 DNA is kept, in frame starting at base 1. The germline V gene specifies SGHRS as CDR1 and YFSETQ as CDR2. Trimming at the junction amounts to 1 base on V and 5 bases on J, and the germline ends lie 6 bases apart.

The rearrangement joined TRBV5-1 to TRBJ1-2; the D gene remains uncertain. Material: peripheral blood, obtained on day 0 of MenACWY control vaccination. The clonotype was recovered from an adult in good health. DNA sequence: TGCGCCAGCAGCTTGCCGGGGTATGGCTACACCTTC. It is translated as CASSLPGYGYTF.